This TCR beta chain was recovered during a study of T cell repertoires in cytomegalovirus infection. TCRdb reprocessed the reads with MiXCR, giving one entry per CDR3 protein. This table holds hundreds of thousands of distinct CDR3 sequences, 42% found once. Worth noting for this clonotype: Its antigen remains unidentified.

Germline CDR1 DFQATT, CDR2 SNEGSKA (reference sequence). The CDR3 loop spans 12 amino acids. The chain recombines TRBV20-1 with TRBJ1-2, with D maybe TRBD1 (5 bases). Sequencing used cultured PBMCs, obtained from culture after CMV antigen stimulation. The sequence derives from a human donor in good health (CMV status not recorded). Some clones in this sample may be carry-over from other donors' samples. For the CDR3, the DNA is TGCAGGGCGCACAGGACGAACTATGGCTACACCTTC. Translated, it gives CRAHRTNYGYTF.